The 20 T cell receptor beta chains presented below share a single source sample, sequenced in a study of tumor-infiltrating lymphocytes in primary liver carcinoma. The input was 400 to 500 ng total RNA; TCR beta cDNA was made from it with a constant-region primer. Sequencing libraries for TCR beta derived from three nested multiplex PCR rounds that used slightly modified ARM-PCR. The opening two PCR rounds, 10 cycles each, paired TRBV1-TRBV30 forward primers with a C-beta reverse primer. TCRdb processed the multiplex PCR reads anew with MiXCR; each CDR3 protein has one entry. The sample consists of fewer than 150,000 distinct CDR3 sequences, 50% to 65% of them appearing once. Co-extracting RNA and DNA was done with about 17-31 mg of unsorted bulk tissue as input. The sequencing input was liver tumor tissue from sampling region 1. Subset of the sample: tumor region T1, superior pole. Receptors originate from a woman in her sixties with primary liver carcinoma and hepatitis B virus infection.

The CDR3 bases are TGTGCCAGCAGTTCCGGGAATGAGCAGTTCTTC. This sequence encodes CASSSGNEQFF. The chain employs TRBV11-2 and TRBJ2-1; D unclear. Germline CDR1 is SGHAT and CDR2 is FQNNGV. Between the trimmed V and J ends, which lost 6 bases and 7 bases, there was a span of 7 bases. There are 11 residues in the CDR3.

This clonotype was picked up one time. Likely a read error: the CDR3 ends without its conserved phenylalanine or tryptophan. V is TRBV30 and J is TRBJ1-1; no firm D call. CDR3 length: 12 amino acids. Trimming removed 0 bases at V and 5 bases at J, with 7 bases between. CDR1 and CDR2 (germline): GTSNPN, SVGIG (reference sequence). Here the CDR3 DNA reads TGTGCCTGGAGTGTGGGGAGAACTGAAGCTTTCTCT. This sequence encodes CAWSVGRTEAFS.

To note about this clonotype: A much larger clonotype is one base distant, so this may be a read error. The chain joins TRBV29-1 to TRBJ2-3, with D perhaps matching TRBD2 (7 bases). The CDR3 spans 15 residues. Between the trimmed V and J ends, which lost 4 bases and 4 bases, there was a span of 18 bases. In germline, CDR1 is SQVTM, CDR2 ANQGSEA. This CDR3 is CSVANLGGTPDTQYF. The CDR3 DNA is TGCAGCGTTGCAAACCTCGGGGGGACACCAGATACGCAGTATTTT.

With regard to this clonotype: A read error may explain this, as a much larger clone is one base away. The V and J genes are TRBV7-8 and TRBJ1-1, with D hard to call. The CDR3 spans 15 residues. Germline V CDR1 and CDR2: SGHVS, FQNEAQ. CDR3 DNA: TGTGTCAGCAGCTTACATGGGAAGGGTGACACTGAAGCTTTCTTT. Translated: CVSSLHGKGDTEAFF.

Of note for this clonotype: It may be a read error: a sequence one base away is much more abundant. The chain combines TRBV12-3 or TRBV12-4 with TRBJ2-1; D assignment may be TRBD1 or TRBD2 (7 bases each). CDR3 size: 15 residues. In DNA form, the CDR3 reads TGTGCCAGCAGGCCTTCAGGGGGAGGGGGCAATGAGGAGTTCTTC. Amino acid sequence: CASRPSGGGGNEEFF.

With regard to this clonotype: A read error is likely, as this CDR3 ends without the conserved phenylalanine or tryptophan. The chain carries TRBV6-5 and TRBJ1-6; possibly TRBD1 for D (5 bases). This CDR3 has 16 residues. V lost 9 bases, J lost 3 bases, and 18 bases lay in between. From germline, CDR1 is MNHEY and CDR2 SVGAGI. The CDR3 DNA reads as TGTGCCAGTAGCAAAGAGAGGGGCAGCTATAATTCACCCCTCCACCTT. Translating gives CASSKERGSYNSPLHL.

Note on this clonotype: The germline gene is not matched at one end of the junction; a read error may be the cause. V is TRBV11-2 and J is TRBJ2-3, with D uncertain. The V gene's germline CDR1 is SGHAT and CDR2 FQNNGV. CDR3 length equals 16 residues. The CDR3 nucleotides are TGTGCCGGCAGCTTAGTTTATCAGTGGCCCATAGATACGCAGTATTTT. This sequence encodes CAGSLVYQWPIDTQYF.

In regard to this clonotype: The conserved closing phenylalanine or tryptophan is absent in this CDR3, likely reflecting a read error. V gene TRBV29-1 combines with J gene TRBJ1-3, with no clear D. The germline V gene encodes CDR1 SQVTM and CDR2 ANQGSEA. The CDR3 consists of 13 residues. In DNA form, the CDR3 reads TGCAGCGTTGGCCATAACTCTGAAAACACCATATATTTG. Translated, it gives CSVGHNSENTIYL.

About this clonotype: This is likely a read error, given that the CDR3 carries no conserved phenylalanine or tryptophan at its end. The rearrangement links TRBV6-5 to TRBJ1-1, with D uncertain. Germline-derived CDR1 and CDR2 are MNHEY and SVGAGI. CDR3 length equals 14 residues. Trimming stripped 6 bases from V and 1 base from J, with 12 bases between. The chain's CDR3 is CASSTGTANTEAFL. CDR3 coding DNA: TGTGCCAGCAGCACCGGTACAGCGAACACTGAAGCTTTCCTT.

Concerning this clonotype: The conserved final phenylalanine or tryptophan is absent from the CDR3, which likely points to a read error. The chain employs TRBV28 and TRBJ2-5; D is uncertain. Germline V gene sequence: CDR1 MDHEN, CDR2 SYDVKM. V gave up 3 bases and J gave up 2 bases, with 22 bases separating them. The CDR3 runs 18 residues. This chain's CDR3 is CASSFRFGPKVGQETQYL. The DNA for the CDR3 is TGTGCCAGCAGTTTTAGGTTCGGGCCCAAGGTGGGGCAAGAGACCCAGTACCTC.

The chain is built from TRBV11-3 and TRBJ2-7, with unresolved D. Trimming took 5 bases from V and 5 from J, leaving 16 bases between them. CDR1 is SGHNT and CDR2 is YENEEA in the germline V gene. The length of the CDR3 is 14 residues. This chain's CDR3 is CASSSGGSLNEQYF. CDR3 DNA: TGTGCCAGCAGCAGTGGCGGTTCCCTCAACGAGCAGTACTTC.

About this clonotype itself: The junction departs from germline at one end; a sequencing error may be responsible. The CDR3 loop is CARSLPVGELFF. CDR3 nucleotides: TGTGCCCGCAGCTTACCTGTCGGGGAGCTGTTTTTT. V and J are TRBV11-2 and TRBJ2-2; unclear D gene. Germline V gene data show CDR1 as SGHAT and CDR2 as FQNNGV. The length of the CDR3 is 12 residues.

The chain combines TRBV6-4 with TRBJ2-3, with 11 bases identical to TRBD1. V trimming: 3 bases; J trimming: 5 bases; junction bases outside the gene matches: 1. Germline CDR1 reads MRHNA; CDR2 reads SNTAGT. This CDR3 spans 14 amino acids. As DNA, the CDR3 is TGTGCCAGCAGTGAGGGACAGGGGGTAGATACGCAGTATTTT. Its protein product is CASSEGQGVDTQYF.

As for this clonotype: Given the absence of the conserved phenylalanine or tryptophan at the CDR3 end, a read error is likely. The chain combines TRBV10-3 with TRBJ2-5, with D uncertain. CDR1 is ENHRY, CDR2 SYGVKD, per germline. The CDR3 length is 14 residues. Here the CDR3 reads CAISESAAQEIQYL. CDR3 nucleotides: TGTGCCATCAGTGAGTCGGCAGCCCAAGAGATCCAGTACCTC.

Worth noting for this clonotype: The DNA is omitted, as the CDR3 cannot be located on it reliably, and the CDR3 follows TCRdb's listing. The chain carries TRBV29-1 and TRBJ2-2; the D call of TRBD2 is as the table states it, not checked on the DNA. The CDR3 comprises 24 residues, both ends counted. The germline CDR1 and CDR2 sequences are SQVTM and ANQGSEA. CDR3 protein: CSVGGGSYEQYFGPGTRLTGELFF.

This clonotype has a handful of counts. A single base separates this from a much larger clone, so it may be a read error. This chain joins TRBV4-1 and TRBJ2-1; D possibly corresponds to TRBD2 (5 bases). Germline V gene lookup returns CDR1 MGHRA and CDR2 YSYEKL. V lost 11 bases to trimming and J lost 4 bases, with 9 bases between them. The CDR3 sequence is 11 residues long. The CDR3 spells CAGGEYNEQFF. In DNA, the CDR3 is TGCGCCGGTGGGGAGTACAATGAGCAGTTCTTC.

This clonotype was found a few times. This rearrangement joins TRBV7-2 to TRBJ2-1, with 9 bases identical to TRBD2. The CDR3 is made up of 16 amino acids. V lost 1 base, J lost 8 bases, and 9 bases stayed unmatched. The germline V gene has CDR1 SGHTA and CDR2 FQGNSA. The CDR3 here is CASSLEWATSGHEQFF. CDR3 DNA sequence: TGTGCCAGCAGCTTAGAATGGGCGACTAGCGGTCATGAGCAGTTCTTC.

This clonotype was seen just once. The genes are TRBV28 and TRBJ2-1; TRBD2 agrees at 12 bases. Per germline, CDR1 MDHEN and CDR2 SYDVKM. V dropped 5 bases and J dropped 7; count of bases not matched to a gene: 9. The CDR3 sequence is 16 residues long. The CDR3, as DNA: TGTGCCAGCAGTACCCGACTAGCGGGAGTGGGGAATGAGCAGTTCTTC. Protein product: CASSTRLAGVGNEQFF. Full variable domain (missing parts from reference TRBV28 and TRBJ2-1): DVKVTQSSRYLVKRTGEKVFLECVQDMDHENMFWYRQDPGLGLRLIYFSYDVKMKEKGDIPEGYSVSREKKERFSLILESASTNQTSMYLCASSTRLAGVGNEQFFGPGTRLTVL.

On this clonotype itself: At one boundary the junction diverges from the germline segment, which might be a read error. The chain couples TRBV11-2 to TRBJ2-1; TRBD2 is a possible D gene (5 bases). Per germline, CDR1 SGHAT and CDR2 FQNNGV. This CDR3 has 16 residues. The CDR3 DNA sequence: TGTACCAGCAGCTTCCCCACTAGAAGGCCGTACAATGTGCAGTTCTTC. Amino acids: CTSSFPTRRPYNVQFF.

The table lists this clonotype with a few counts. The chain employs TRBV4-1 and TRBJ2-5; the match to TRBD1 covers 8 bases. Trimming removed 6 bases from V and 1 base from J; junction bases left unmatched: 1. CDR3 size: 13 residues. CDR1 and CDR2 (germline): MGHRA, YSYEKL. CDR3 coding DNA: TGCGCCAGCAGAGGACAGGGCCAAGAGACCCAGTACTTC. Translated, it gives CASRGQGQETQYF.